This TCR beta chain came from a study of blood T cell repertoires in COVID-19. Looking at the study overall: Samples representing acute and convalescent COVID-19 were sourced from the United States, Italy and Spain. Nucleic acid was either cDNA or gDNA, and it came from T cells, B-cell-depleted T cells, or PBMCs.

Patients from Seattle were sampled longitudinally, starting during active infection. The CDR3 extends over 14 amino acids. V lost 4 bases and J lost 1, with 10 bases in between. Germline lookup yields CDR1 LGHDT and CDR2 YNNKEL (reference sequence). In the original analysis: The assay estimated nucleated cells by amplifying reference gene primers. Profiled with immunoSEQ multiplex PCR; TCRdb holds only in-frame clones, not every one. D and trimming were read from the DNA, whereas the V and J calls and clone size are those reported in that table. The table has approximately 61,000 clones, around 83% seen once; the top ten hold roughly 10%.

The sequencing input was peripheral blood. The sequence was obtained from a man aged 50-60 years with COVID-19, enrolled during active disease. This chain joins TRBV3-1 (or the pseudogene TRBV3-2) and TRBJ1-1; no clear D gene. CDR3 nucleotide sequence: TGTGCCAGCAGCCCCTCGGACTGGAACACTGAAGCTTTCTTT. Protein: CASSPSDWNTEAFF.